The 28 T cell receptor beta chains presented below share a single source sample, sequenced in a study of T cell responses to AZD1222 COVID-19 vaccine. Profiled with immunoSEQ multiplex PCR; TCRdb holds only in-frame clones, not every one. The table lists approximately 300,000 clones, almost 95% of them singletons. This specimen was peripheral blood, taken 28 days after the second AZD1222 dose. The receptors were gathered from an adult who received the AZD1222 COVID-19 vaccine.

The rearrangement joins TRBV6-5 to TRBJ1-2; perhaps TRBD1 as D (6 bases). From germline, CDR1 is MNHEY and CDR2 SVGAGI. CDR3 length equals 13 residues. V lost 6 bases and J 8 bases, leaving 16 bases between the germline ends. The CDR3, as DNA: TGTGCCAGCAGCCGTCACAGGGAAGGCGGCTACACCTTC. This encodes CASSRHREGGYTF.

The rearrangement uses TRBV18 and TRBJ1-6, with 7 bases that match TRBD1. V gave up 5 bases and J gave up 7 bases; unmatched junction bases: 5. In germline, CDR1 is KGHSH, CDR2 LQKENI. This CDR3 comprises 14 residues. This CDR3 is CASSAQGKNSPLHF. In DNA, the CDR3 is TGTGCCAGCTCAGCACAGGGGAAGAATTCACCCCTCCACTTT.

V usage is TRBV7-9 and J usage is TRBJ2-2; D uncertain. The germline V gene has CDR1 SEHNR and CDR2 FQNEAQ (reference sequence). Trimming removed 6 bases from V and 1 base from J, with 12 bases in between. The CDR3 has 15 amino acids. The CDR3 coding sequence is TGTGCCAGCAGGGACGCCAGACAGAACACCGGGGAGCTGTTTTTT. Residues: CASRDARQNTGELFF. Full variable domain (rest looked up from reference TRBV7-9 and TRBJ2-2): DTGVSQNPRHKITKRGQNVTFRCDPISEHNRLYWYRQTLGQGPEFLTYFQNEAQLEKSRLLSDRFSAERPKGSFSTLEIQRTEQGDSAMYLCASRDARQNTGELFFGEGSRLTVL.

The rearrangement links TRBV5-1 to TRBJ2-7; 7 bases agree with TRBD1. This CDR3 has 16 residues. The V and J ends lost 3 bases and 0 bases, in that order; junction bases with no gene match: 9. Germline CDR1 and CDR2: SGHRS and YFSETQ. The CDR3 spells CASSWDSSYSSYEQYF. The CDR3 bases are TGCGCCAGCAGCTGGGACAGCAGTTACAGCTCCTACGAGCAGTACTTC. Drawing the rest from reference TRBV5-1 and TRBJ2-7, the complete variable domain is KAGVTQTPRYLIKTRGQQVTLSCSPISGHRSVSWYQQTPGQGLQFLFEYFSETQRNKGNFPGRFSGRQFSNSRSEMNVSTLELGDSALYLCASSWDSSYSSYEQYFGPGTRLTVT.

The chain recombines TRBV19 with TRBJ2-1; 8 positions match TRBD2. V dropped 7 bases and J dropped 3; count of bases not matched to a gene: 11. The germline CDR1 and CDR2 sequences are LNHDA and SQIVND (reference sequence). The CDR3 is made up of 16 amino acids. The chain's CDR3 is CASTKGSGGDYNEQFF. DNA for the CDR3: TGTGCCAGTACTAAAGGGAGCGGGGGAGACTACAATGAGCAGTTCTTC.

This chain joins TRBV27 and TRBJ1-2; 7 bases line up with TRBD1. This CDR3 spans 13 amino acids. Per the germline V gene, CDR1 is MNHEY and CDR2 is SMNVEV (reference sequence). V was pared by 5 bases and J by 6 bases, with 6 bases of the junction left unmatched. The CDR3, as DNA: TGTGCCAGCAGTATCGACAGGGCCCATGGCTACACCTTC. This codes for CASSIDRAHGYTF.

This chain connects TRBV10-1 to TRBJ2-4, with 9 positions matching TRBD1. In germline, CDR1 is WNHNN, CDR2 SYGVQD (reference sequence). V shed 2 bases, J shed 2 bases, and the junction held 7 bases outside the gene matches. The CDR3 covers 17 residues. The CDR3 DNA sequence: TGCGCCAGCAGTGAGGACTCCGGGACAGGGACCAAAAACATTCAGTACTTC. It yields the protein CASSEDSGTGTKNIQYF.

The V and J genes are TRBV7-8 and TRBJ2-7; D is perhaps TRBD1 (5 bases). With 1 base removed from V and 3 bases from J, the gap between germline ends came to 7 bases. Per germline, CDR1 SGHVS and CDR2 FQNEAQ. The CDR3 is made up of 13 amino acids. CDR3 nucleotide sequence: TGTGCCAGCAGCTTAGACAGGCTCTACGAGCAGTACTTC. Translating it yields CASSLDRLYEQYF.

This chain links TRBV6-5 with TRBJ2-2; D is unclear. This CDR3 spans 12 amino acids. CDR1 and CDR2 (germline): MNHEY, SVGAGI. Trimming removed 3 bases at V and 7 bases at J, with 6 bases between. The CDR3 region has the DNA TGTGCCAGCAGTTATTTGGACGGGGAGCTGTTTTTT. Amino acid sequence: CASSYLDGELFF.

The gene calls are TRBV5-4 and TRBJ2-5, with 16 nucleotides matching TRBD2. V was clipped by 4 bases and J by 5 bases; unmatched bases: 2. There are 15 residues in the CDR3. CDR1 and CDR2 (germline): SGHNT, YYREEE (reference sequence). The chain's CDR3 is CASSPGLAGGETQYF. Written as DNA, the CDR3 is TGTGCCAGCAGCCCGGGACTAGCGGGGGGGGAGACCCAGTACTTC.

The V call is TRBV5-4, the J call TRBJ2-2, with unresolved D. V dropped 0 bases and J dropped 0 bases, with 12 bases sitting between them. The CDR3 runs 17 residues. Germline loops: CDR1 SGHNT, CDR2 YYREEE (reference sequence). The DNA of the CDR3 is TGTGCCAGCAGCTTGGCCCTTGGAATGCCGAACACCGGGGAGCTGTTTTTT. Residues: CASSLALGMPNTGELFF.

This chain uses TRBV4-2 with TRBJ2-1; TRBD2 matches 14 bases. The CDR3 consists of 16 residues. CDR1 and CDR2 from the germline V gene are LGHNA and YNFKEQ. After removal of 4 bases from V and 5 bases from J, the junction contained 4 bases not matched to a gene. CDR3 nucleotides: TGTGCCAGCAGCCCCATGACTAGCGGGAGGGACAATGAGCAGTTCTTC. Translated: CASSPMTSGRDNEQFF.

Only one count was recorded for this clone. The rearrangement uses TRBV10-3 and TRBJ2-5; 11 bases line up with TRBD2. After removal of 6 bases from V and 5 bases from J, the junction contained 5 bases not matched to a gene. CDR1 is ENHRY, CDR2 SYGVKD, per germline. CDR3 length: 14 amino acids. CDR3 protein: CAISPLAGGETQYF. The DNA for the CDR3 is TGTGCCATCAGCCCCCTAGCGGGGGGCGAGACCCAGTACTTC.

This chain links TRBV6-5 with TRBJ1-2, with 7 nucleotides matching TRBD1. The germline V gene has CDR1 MNHEY and CDR2 SVGAGI. The CDR3 covers 16 residues. V trimming: 2 bases; J trimming: 4 bases; junction bases outside the gene matches: 10. The CDR3 region is CASSYIPFGQAYGYTF. In DNA form, the CDR3 reads TGTGCCAGCAGTTACATTCCTTTTGGACAGGCCTATGGCTACACCTTC.

The V call is TRBV18, the J call TRBJ1-1; tentative D call: TRBD1 (5 bases). This CDR3 contains 13 residues. Trimming took off 6 bases at V and 3 bases at J, with 11 bases between the two ends. Per germline, CDR1 KGHSH and CDR2 LQKENI. In nucleotides, the CDR3 is TGTGCCAGCTCTGACAGAGACTACACTGAAGCTTTCTTT. The encoded protein is CASSDRDYTEAFF.

This clone was detected a few times. V and J are TRBV15 and TRBJ2-3; D remains unclear. The ends were cut back, 0 bases at V and 5 bases at J, with 6 bases in the middle. The CDR3 extends over 13 amino acids. Looked up from germline, CDR1 is LNHNV and CDR2 is YYDKDF (reference sequence). In nucleotides, the CDR3 is TGTGCCACCAGCAGAGATGTAGGAGATACGCAGTATTTT. As protein: CATSRDVGDTQYF.

The chain combines TRBV20-1 with TRBJ2-7; a possible D gene is TRBD1 (5 bases). The V end was cut by 3 bases, the J end by 3 bases, with 15 bases between. CDR3 length: 14 residues. Germline-derived CDR1 and CDR2 are DFQATT and SNEGSKA (reference sequence). CDR3 amino acids: CSASLTQDFYEQYF. CDR3 in DNA: TGCAGTGCTAGTCTTACACAGGATTTCTACGAGCAGTACTTC.

V and J are TRBV10-2 and TRBJ2-1; 11 bases are a match to TRBD1. CDR1 and CDR2 from the germline V gene are WSHSY and SAAADI. This CDR3 has 14 residues. V shed 6 bases, J shed 6 bases, and the junction held 4 bases outside the gene matches. The CDR3 region is CASRRTGGLNEQFF. DNA for the CDR3: TGCGCCAGCAGAAGGACAGGGGGCCTCAATGAGCAGTTCTTC.

This clone was observed once. V and J are TRBV6-6 and TRBJ2-7; TRBD2 agrees at 15 bases. Germline CDR1 is MNHNY and CDR2 is SVGAGI (reference sequence). There are 16 residues in the CDR3. The trim removed 5 bases at V and 1 base at J, leaving 3 bases unmatched. CDR3 amino acids: CASSKGLAGGSYEQYF. In DNA form, the CDR3 reads TGTGCCAGCAGTAAGGGACTAGCGGGGGGTTCCTACGAGCAGTACTTC.

This chain uses TRBV5-1 with TRBJ2-4; no clear D. From germline, CDR1 is SGHRS and CDR2 YFSETQ. V lost 4 bases and J 1 base, leaving 12 bases between the germline ends. The CDR3 contains 15 residues. The CDR3: CASSEDRLAKNIQYF. CDR3 in DNA: TGCGCCAGCAGCGAAGACCGACTGGCCAAAAACATTCAGTACTTC.

This clone was detected once. V gene TRBV21-1 combines with J gene TRBJ2-7; the listed D gene, TRBD1, was not tested against the DNA. TRBV21-1 is deemed a pseudogene. The CDR3 totals 15 residues. The CDR3 bases are TGTGCCAGCACCTCAAGCGAAGGGGCCACCTACGAGCAGTACTTC. This gives the protein CASTSSEGATYEQYF.

This clone was seen just once. The chain carries TRBV7-9 and TRBJ1-6; possibly TRBD1 for D (5 bases). The CDR3 has 14 amino acids. The germline V gene encodes CDR1 SEHNR and CDR2 FQNEAQ (reference sequence). The V end was cut by 2 bases, the J end by 5 bases, with 7 bases between. The CDR3 loop is CASSLKGNNSPLHF. In nucleotides, the CDR3 is TGTGCCAGCAGCTTAAAGGGGAATAATTCACCCCTCCACTTT.

The chain couples TRBV13 to TRBJ1-2, with unresolved D. From germline, CDR1 is PRHDT and CDR2 FYEKMQ (reference sequence). CDR3 length equals 12 residues. Trimming took 4 bases from V and 7 from J, leaving 10 bases between them. The CDR3 region has the DNA TGTGCCAGCAGCTACTTCAGATCTGGCTACACCTTC. Translated: CASSYFRSGYTF.

This clone has a single count. CDR3 residues: CASSQTYNEQFF. DNA of the CDR3: TGTGCCAGCAGCCAAACTTACAATGAGCAGTTCTTC. The chain links TRBV4-2 to TRBJ2-1, with no clear D. The V gene's germline CDR1 is LGHNA and CDR2 YNFKEQ. CDR3 length: 12 amino acids. The V end was cut by 2 bases, the J end by 4 bases, with 3 bases between.

CDR3 in DNA: TGCGCCAGCAGCTTACCGGGACAGGGGGACAATGAGCAGTTCTTC. Its translation: CASSLPGQGDNEQFF. This sequence joins TRBV5-1 and TRBJ2-1, with TRBD1 identical over 11 bases. This CDR3 comprises 15 residues. V was pared by 2 bases and J by 5 bases, with 3 bases of the junction left unmatched. Germline CDR1 and CDR2: SGHRS and YFSETQ.

V and J are TRBV11-1 and TRBJ1-1; D uncertain. Germline V gene lookup returns CDR1 SGHAT and CDR2 FQDESV (reference sequence). V was trimmed by 5 bases and J by 3 bases, leaving 4 bases between them. The CDR3 length is 11 residues. The CDR3 DNA follows: TGTGCCAGCAGCCAGGACACTGAAGCTTTCTTT. It yields the protein CASSQDTEAFF.

This chain connects TRBV21-1 to TRBJ2-2. TRBV21-1 is given as a pseudogene. The CDR3 spans 13 residues. The CDR3 here is CASSRDRTGELFF. CDR3 sequence (DNA): TGTGCCAGCAGCAGGGATCGCACCGGGGAGCTGTTTTTT.

The V call is TRBV5-1, the J call TRBJ2-5; D might be TRBD2 (6 bases). The V end was cut by 1 base, the J end by 0 bases, with 13 bases between. The germline gives CDR1 SGHRS, CDR2 YFSETQ. The CDR3 has 16 residues. CDR3 sequence reads: CASSLWLATYQETQYF. Here the CDR3 DNA reads TGCGCCAGCAGCTTGTGGCTAGCGACGTACCAAGAGACCCAGTACTTC.